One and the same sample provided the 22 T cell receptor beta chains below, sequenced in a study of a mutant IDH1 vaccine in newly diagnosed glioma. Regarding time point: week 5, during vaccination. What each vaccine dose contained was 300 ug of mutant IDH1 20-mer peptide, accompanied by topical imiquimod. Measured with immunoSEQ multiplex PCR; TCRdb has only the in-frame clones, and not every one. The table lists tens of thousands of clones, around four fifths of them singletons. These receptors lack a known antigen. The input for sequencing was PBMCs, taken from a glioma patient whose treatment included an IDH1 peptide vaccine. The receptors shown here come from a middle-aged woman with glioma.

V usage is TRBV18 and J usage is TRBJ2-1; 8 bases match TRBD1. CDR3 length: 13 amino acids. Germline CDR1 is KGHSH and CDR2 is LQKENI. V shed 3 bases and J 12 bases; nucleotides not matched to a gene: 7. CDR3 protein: CASSPGSDRGQFF. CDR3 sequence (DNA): TGTGCCAGCTCACCGGGAAGTGACAGGGGGCAGTTCTTC.

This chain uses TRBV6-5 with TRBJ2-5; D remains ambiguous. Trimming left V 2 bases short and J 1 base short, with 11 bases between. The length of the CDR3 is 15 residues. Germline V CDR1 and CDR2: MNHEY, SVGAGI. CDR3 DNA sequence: TGTGCCAGCAGTTACAGGACCCCTACCCAAGAGACCCAGTACTTC. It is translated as CASSYRTPTQETQYF.

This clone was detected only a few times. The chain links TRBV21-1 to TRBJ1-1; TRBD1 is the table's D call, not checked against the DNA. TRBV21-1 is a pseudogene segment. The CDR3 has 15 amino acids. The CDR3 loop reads CASSSLDRGLGEAFF. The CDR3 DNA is TGTGCCAGCAGCTCGCTGGACAGGGGGCTTGGTGAAGCTTTCTTT.

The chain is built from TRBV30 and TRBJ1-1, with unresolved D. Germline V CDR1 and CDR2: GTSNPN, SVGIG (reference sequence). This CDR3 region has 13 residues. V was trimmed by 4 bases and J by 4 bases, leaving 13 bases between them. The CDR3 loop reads CAWIPAWGTEAFF. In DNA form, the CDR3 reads TGTGCCTGGATCCCGGCTTGGGGCACTGAAGCTTTCTTT. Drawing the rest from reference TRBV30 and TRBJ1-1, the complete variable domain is SQTIHQWPATLVQPVGSPLSLECTVEGTSNPNLYWYRQAAGRGLQLLFYSVGIGQISSEVPQNLSASRPQDRQFILSSKKLLLSDSGFYLCAWIPAWGTEAFFGQGTRLTVV.

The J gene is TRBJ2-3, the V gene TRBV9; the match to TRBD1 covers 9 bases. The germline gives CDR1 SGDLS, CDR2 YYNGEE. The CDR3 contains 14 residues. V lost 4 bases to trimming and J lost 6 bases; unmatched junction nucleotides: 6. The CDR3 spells CASSSRQGVDTQYF. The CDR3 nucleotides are TGTGCCAGCAGCTCCCGACAGGGGGTGGATACGCAGTATTTT.

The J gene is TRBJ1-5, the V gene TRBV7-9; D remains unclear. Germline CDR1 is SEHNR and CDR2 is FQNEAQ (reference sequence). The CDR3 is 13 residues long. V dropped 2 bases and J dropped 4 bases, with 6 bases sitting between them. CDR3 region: CASSLTLNQPQHF. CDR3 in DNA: TGTGCCAGCAGCTTAACACTTAATCAGCCCCAGCATTTT.

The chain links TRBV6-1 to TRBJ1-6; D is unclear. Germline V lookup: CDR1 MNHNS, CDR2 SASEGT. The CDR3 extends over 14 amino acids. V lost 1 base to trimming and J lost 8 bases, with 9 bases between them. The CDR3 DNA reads TGTGCCAGCAGTGAAGTGGTCAGCCATTCACCCCTCCACTTT. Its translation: CASSEVVSHSPLHF.

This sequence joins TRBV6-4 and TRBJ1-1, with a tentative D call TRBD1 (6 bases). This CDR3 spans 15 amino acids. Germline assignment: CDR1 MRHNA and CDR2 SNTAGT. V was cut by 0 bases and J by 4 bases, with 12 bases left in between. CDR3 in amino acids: CASSDSGRGGTEAFF. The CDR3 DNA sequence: TGTGCCAGCAGTGACTCGGGGAGAGGGGGCACTGAAGCTTTCTTT.

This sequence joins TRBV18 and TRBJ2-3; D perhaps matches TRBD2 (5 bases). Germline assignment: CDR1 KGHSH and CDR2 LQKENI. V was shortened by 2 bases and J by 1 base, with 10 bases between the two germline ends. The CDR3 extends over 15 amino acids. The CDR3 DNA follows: TGTGCCAGCTCACCATGGCTGAGGGGCACAGATACGCAGTATTTT. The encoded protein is CASSPWLRGTDTQYF.

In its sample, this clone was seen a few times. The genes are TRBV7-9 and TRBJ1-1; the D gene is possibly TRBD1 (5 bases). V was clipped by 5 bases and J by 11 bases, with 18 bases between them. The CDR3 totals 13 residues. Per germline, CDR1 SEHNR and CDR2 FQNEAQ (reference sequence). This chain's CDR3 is CASSPQWGVGAFF. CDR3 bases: TGTGCCAGCAGCCCCCAGTGGGGGGTTGGGGCTTTCTTT.

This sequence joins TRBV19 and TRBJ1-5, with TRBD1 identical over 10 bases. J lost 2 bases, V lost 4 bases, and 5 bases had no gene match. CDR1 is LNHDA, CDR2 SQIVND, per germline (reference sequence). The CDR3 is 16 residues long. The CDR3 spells CASSTRTGGGNQPQHF. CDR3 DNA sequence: TGTGCCAGTAGTACCCGGACAGGGGGTGGCAATCAGCCCCAGCATTTT.

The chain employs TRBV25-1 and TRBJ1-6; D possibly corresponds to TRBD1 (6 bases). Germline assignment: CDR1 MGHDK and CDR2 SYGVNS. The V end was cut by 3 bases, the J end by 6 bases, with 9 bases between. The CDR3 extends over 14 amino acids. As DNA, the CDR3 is TGTGCCAGCAGTGAGGAGGGGGGTAATTCACCCCTCCACTTT. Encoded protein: CASSEEGGNSPLHF.

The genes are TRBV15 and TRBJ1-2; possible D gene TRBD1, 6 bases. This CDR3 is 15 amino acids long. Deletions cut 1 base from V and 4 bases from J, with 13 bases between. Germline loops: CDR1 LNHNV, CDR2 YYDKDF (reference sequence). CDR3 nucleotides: TGTGCCACCAGCAGAGGTGGTCAGGGGACCTATGGCTACACCTTC. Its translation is CATSRGGQGTYGYTF.

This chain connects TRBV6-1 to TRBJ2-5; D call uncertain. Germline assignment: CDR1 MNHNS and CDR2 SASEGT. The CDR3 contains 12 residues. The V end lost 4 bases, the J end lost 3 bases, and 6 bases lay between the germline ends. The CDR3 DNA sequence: TGTGCCAGCAGTGTGAGGAAAGAGACCCAGTACTTC. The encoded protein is CASSVRKETQYF.

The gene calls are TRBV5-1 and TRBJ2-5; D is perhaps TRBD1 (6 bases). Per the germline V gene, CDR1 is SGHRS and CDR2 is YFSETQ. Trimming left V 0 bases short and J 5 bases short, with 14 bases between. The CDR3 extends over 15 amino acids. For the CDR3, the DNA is TGCGCCAGCAGCTTGGATCAGGGGCGAGGGGAGACCCAGTACTTC. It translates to CASSLDQGRGETQYF. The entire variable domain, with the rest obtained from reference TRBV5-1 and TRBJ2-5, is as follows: KAGVTQTPRYLIKTRGQQVTLSCSPISGHRSVSWYQQTPGQGLQFLFEYFSETQRNKGNFPGRFSGRQFSNSRSEMNVSTLELGDSALYLCASSLDQGRGETQYFGPGTRLLVL.

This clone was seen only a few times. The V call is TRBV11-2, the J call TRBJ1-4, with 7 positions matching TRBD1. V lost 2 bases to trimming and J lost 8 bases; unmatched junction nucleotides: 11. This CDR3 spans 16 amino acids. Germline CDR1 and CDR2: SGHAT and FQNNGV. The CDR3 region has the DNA TGTGCCAGCAGCTTACGGTTTGCAGGGGGAGGGGAAAAACTGTTTTTT. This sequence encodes CASSLRFAGGGEKLFF.

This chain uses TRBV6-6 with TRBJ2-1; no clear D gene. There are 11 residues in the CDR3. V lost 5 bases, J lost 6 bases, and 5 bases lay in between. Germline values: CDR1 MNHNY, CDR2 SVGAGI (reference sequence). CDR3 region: CASSRSNEQFF. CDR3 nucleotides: TGTGCCAGCAGTAGAAGCAATGAGCAGTTCTTC.

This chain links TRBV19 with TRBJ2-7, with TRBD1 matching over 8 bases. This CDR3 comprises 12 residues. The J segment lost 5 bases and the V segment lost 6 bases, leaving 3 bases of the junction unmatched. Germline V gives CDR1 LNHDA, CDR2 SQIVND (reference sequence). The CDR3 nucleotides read TGTGCCAGTAGCCCGACAGGGGACGAGCAGTACTTC. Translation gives CASSPTGDEQYF.

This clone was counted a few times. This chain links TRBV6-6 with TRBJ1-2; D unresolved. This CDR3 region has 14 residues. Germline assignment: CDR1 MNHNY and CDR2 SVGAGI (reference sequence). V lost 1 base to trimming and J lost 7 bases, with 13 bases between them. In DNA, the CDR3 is TGTGCCAGCAGTTACTTCGAATCCGTGGGTGGCTACACCTTC. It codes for CASSYFESVGGYTF.

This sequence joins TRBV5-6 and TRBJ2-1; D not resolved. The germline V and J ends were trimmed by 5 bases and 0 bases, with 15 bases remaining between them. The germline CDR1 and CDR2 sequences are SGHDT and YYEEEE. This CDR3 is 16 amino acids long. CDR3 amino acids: CASSFSRIYSYNEQFF. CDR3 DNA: TGTGCCAGCAGTTTTTCGCGCATCTACTCCTACAATGAGCAGTTCTTC. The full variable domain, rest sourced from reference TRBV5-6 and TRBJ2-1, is DAGVTQSPTHLIKTRGQQVTLRCSPKSGHDTVSWYQQALGQGPQFIFQYYEEEERQRGNFPDRFSGHQFPNYSSELNVNALLLGDSALYLCASSFSRIYSYNEQFFGPGTRLTVL.

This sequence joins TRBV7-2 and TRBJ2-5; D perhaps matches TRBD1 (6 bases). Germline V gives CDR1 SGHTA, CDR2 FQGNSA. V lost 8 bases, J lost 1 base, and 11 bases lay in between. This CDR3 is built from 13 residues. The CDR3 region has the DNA TGTGCCAGCGAGAAAGGGGGCCAAGAGACCCAGTACTTC. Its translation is CASEKGGQETQYF.

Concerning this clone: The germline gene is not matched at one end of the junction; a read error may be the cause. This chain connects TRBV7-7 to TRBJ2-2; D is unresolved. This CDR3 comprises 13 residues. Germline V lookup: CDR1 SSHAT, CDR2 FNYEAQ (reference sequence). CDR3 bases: TGTGCTAGCAGCTCCGGGCCAACCGGGGAGCTGTTTTTT. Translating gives CASSSGPTGELFF.